This T cell receptor (beta chain) was identified during a study of T cells in tumors after PD-1 blockade (dated by TCRdb to between 2018 and 2020). In terms of the full investigation: Prior checkpoint blockade, systemic immunosuppressant use, and recent radiotherapy or other anti-cancer therapy within 4 weeks were grounds for patient exclusion. Pembrolizumab 200 mg every 3 weeks or cemiplimab 350 mg every 2 weeks was administered to patients. A subset of patients also received ongoing daily vismodegib 150 mg during anti-PD-1 treatment. An average of about 24,000 TCR templates (range 554-99,264) and 6,041 unique clonotypes was obtained for tumor samples, roughly 18-fold deeper than single-cell TCR sequencing. Using site-matched tumors from BCC or SCC patients sampled before and after anti-PD-1 therapy, the study carried out paired single-cell RNA and TCR sequencing. RECIST version 1.1 was used to assess clinical response.

The immunoSEQ platform was used to carry out deep TCRbeta sequencing. For the original study's pipeline: Only productive rearrangements were exported from the immunoSEQ Analyzer for downstream analysis. A two-sided binomial test at Bonferroni-corrected P below 0.01 was used to call clones with significant expansion or contraction between timepoints. T cell phenotypes were assigned to bulk TCRbeta clonotypes by matching the clonotypes to single-cell RNA+TCR-seq clones with the same TCRbeta sequence. Clone enrichment in tumor was calculated as tumor frequency divided by PBMC frequency from bulk TCR sequencing. TCRs were sorted with GLIPH into specificity groups, meaning clusters of distinct TCRs that share CDR3 motifs and likely recognize common antigens. TCRdb holds this immuneACCESS table with in-frame rearrangements only. Some clones are missing; in checked studies, unresolved V genes explain under half, and the rest has no known cause. V and J calls and clone size follow that table, whereas D and trimming were derived from the DNA. Here the sample has 4,000 to 6,000 clones; approximately 70% occur a single time. The top ten hold 30% to 40% of the sample.

On this clone: The clone's antigen remains unknown. Base qualities are not provided; no much larger clone lies one nucleotide away.

Cut back by 4 bases and 5 bases, the V and J ends lie 17 bases apart. Including the terminal cysteine and phenylalanine, the CDR3 comprises 15 residues. CDR3 DNA only is kept here, 45 bases in frame from base 1. Per the germline V gene (reference sequence), GTSNPN is the CDR1 and SVGIG is the CDR2. The paper's findings and limits, for the study overall: Where the novel T cell clones came from was not identified, and possible sources could include lymphoid organs or rare unexpanded clones inside the tumor or in the tumor periphery. Most exhausted CD8+ clones that expanded after therapy were novel clonotypes not detected before treatment, suggesting clonal replacement instead of reinvigoration of pre-existing clones. In squamous cell carcinoma, about half of expanded exhausted clones were found to be novel, compared with around 29% of other expanded CD8+ clones. Clonal replacement was observed only between pre- and post-treatment samples and not between two pre-treatment samples, a pattern that was regarded as arguing against biopsy timing or location artifacts. Roughly 43% of tumor TCR clonotypes were found in blood, and some novel exhausted tumor clones appeared in pre-treatment blood, suggesting peripheral recruitment.

This sample's time point label indicates: before anti-PD-1 therapy. Before and after PD-1 blockade, tumor biopsies came from the same primary tumor, making the samples site-matched. For bulk TCRbeta sequencing, genomic DNA was extracted from tumor biopsies or peripheral blood, and input amounts ranged from roughly 550 ng to 6,004 ng. Bulk TCRbeta sequencing was performed on remaining biopsy material to increase sensitivity for rare clonotypes compared with single-cell TCR sequencing. Every patient had histologically proven advanced or metastatic basal or squamous cell carcinoma and was a poor candidate for surgical resection. The squamous cell carcinoma cohort comprised a handful of patients with serial tumor biopsies taken during anti-PD-1 treatment. Fresh biopsies were taken from the primary tumor site, and part of the biopsy material was kept in RNAlater for exome and bulk TCR sequencing.

The receptor was isolated from a human donor with cutaneous squamous cell carcinoma. The rearrangement combines TRBV30 with TRBJ2-2; a weak D assignment points to TRBD2 (5 bases agree). This material consisted of tumor tissue, taken before anti-PD-1 treatment. The DNA sequence reads TGTGCCTGGATGAAAGGCTCGGGGTCGACCGGGGAGCTGTTTTTT. It translates as CAWMKGSGSTGELFF.